This T cell receptor beta chain was sequenced in a study of response to subunit inactivated influenza vaccine. In TCRdb, the RT-PCR reads were re-called with MiXCR into one record per CDR3 protein. The sample shows about 830,000 distinct CDR3 sequences, around 20% of them seen only once. Germline V gene sequence: CDR1 ENHRY, CDR2 SYGVKD. The ends lost 11 bases at V and 8 bases at J; junction bases unmatched: 7. CDR3 length equals 14 residues. Only a few counts were recorded for this clonotype. The origin of this receptor is a man aged 50-60 years who received an inactivated influenza vaccine. The chain has TRBV10-3 and TRBJ2-2; 14 bases fit TRBD2. The material was PBMCs from blood, obtained roughly 5 days after vaccination. The CDR3 reads CASRTSGGLGELFF. The CDR3 nucleotides are TGTGCCTCGAGGACTAGCGGGGGGCTTGGGGAGCTGTTTTTT.